This TCR beta chain appears in the sequencing data of a study of blood T cells in healthy people across ages. With V trimmed by 8 bases and J by 11 bases, 16 bases remained unmatched. CDR1 is SQVTM, CDR2 ANQGSEA, per germline. The CDR3 sequence is 14 residues long. Primers used in a second PCR of about 7 to 12 cycles were a sample-barcoded 5' primer and a J-beta primer mix. Using its own MiXCR run on the 5' RACE reads, TCRdb lists one record per CDR3 protein. Of hundreds of thousands of distinct CDR3 sequences in the sample, about 54% were seen once. In this sample, this clonotype turned up many times. A read error is possible here, since a much larger clone lies one base away.

The TCR sequence derives from a man aged 55 to 70 in good health. The sequenced material came from blood. V usage is TRBV29-1 and J usage is TRBJ2-5; TRBD1 aligns across 11 bases. The CDR3 region has the DNA TGCAGCACCCGGGACAGGGGGTGGAACAATGAGCAGTACTTC. Encoded protein: CSTRDRGWNNEQYF.